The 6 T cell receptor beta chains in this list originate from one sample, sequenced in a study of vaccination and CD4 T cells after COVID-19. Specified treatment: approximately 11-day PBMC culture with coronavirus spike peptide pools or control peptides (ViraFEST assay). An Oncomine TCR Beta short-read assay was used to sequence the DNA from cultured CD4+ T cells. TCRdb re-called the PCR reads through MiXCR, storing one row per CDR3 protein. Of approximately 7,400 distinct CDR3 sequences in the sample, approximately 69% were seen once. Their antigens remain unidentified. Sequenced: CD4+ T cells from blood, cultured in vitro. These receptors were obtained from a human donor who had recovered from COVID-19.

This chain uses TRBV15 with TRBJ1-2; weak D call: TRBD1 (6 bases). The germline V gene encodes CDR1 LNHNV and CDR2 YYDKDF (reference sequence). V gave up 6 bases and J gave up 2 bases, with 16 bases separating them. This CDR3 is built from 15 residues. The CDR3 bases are TGTGCCACCAGTCTGACGTGGACAGCCAACTATGGCTACACCTTC. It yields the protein CATSLTWTANYGYTF.

For the CDR3, the DNA is TGTGCCAGCAGCTTAGGACAGAGAAATCAGCCCCAGCATTTT. Translation: CASSLGQRNQPQHF. This rearrangement joins TRBV7-2 to TRBJ1-5, with a tentative D call TRBD1 (5 bases). Germline lookup yields CDR1 SGHTA and CDR2 FQGNSA. This CDR3 region has 14 residues. Trimming took off 1 base at V and 4 bases at J, with 8 bases between the two ends.

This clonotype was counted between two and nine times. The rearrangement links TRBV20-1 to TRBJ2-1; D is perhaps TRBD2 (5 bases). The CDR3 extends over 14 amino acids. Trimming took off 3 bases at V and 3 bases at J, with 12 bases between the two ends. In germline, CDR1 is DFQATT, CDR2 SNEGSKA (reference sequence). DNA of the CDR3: TGCAGTGCTAGTTACCGGGATCACTACAATGAGCAGTTCTTC. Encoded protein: CSASYRDHYNEQFF.

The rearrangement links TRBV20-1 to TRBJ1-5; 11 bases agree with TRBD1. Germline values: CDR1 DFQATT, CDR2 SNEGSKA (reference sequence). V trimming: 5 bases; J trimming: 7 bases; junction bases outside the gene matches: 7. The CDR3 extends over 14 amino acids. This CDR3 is CSAARDRGEQPQHF. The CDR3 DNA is TGCAGTGCTGCCCGGGACAGGGGGGAACAGCCCCAGCATTTT.

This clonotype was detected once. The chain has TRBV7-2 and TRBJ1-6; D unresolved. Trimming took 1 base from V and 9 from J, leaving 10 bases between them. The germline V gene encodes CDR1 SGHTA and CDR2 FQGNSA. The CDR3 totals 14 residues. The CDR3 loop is CASSLGQTPSPLHF. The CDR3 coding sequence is TGTGCCAGCAGCTTAGGCCAGACCCCTTCACCCCTCCACTTT.

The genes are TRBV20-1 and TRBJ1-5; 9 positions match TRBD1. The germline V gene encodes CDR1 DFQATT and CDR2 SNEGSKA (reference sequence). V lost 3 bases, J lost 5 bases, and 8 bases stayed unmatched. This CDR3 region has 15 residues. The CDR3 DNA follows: TGCAGTGCTAGTCCGAGGACAGGGGATCATCAGCCCCAGCATTTT. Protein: CSASPRTGDHQPQHF.